This T cell receptor beta chain was identified in a study of T cells expressing NK-cell markers. Following a re-call of the 5' RACE reads, TCRdb has one entry per CDR3 protein and lacks DNA. The sample table sets out about 170,000 distinct CDR3 sequences. Input material: blood T cells: a sorted CD56 or NKG2C T cell subset, CD4+ or CD8+ T cells, or bulk PBMC T cells (not recorded which). The receptor's source is a man aged 18-75 years in good health.

This CDR3 reads CASSPGGGLEETQYF. The rearrangement uses TRBV12-3 or TRBV12-4 and TRBJ2-5; TCRdb outputs TRBD1, but without DNA this stays unchecked. This CDR3 contains 15 residues.